The 12 T cell receptor beta chains reported below all come from one sample, sequenced in a study of blood T cell repertoires in COVID-19. Profiled with immunoSEQ multiplex PCR; TCRdb holds only in-frame clones, not every one. Of about 150,000 clones listed, 90% are singletons. Sequencing was done on a sample of peripheral blood. The source of these receptors is a man between 45 and 60 years old with acute or convalescent COVID-19.

V gene TRBV7-2 combines with J gene TRBJ2-3; 8 bases are a match to TRBD2. The V gene's germline CDR1 is SGHTA and CDR2 FQGNSA. This CDR3 comprises 15 residues. J gave up 4 bases and V 1 base, and 4 bases lay outside the gene matches. The CDR3 sequence: CASSLVAGGADTQYF. CDR3 nucleotide sequence: TGTGCCAGCAGCTTAGTCGCGGGAGGCGCAGATACGCAGTATTTT.

This clone came up a few times. The chain couples TRBV30 to TRBJ2-3, with 8 positions matching TRBD2. The V and J ends lost 3 bases and 4 bases, in that order; junction bases with no gene match: 12. The length of the CDR3 is 16 residues. In germline, CDR1 is GTSNPN, CDR2 SVGIG (reference sequence). The CDR3 DNA sequence: TGTGCCTGGAGGGAGGCCCAGCGGGAGAGGTCAGATACGCAGTATTTT. Encoded protein: CAWREAQRERSDTQYF.

This rearrangement joins TRBV19 to TRBJ2-3; D gene ambiguous. This CDR3 region has 16 residues. Germline V gene lookup returns CDR1 LNHDA and CDR2 SQIVND (reference sequence). V dropped 4 bases and J dropped 2 bases, with 16 bases sitting between them. The CDR3 region has the DNA TGTGCCAGTAGTACCCCGTCCCTTCCCCCCACAGATACGCAGTATTTT. Its translation: CASSTPSLPPTDTQYF. Looking up the rest from reference TRBV19 and TRBJ2-3 gives the full variable domain: DGGITQSPKYLFRKEGQNVTLSCEQNLNHDAMYWYRQDPGQGLRLIYYSQIVNDFQKGDIAEGYSVSREKKESFPLTVTSAQKNPTAFYLCASSTPSLPPTDTQYFGPGTRLTVL.

V is TRBV7-3 and J is TRBJ2-4; 10 bases line up with TRBD2. Trimming at V came to 5 bases and at J to 3 bases, leaving 4 bases not matched to a gene. Per the germline V gene, CDR1 is SGHTA and CDR2 is FQGTGA. This CDR3 is 15 amino acids long. DNA for the CDR3: TGTGCCAGCAGCGCTAGCGGGAGAGGCAAAAACATTCAGTACTTC. This encodes CASSASGRGKNIQYF.

V usage is TRBV4-2 and J usage is TRBJ1-2; 11 bases fit TRBD1. The CDR3 length is 18 residues. Per the germline V gene, CDR1 is LGHNA and CDR2 is YNFKEQ. Trimming took 1 base from V and 2 from J; bases not matched to a gene: 9. This chain's CDR3 is CASSQGPGDRGMNYGYTF. CDR3 nucleotides: TGTGCCAGCAGCCAAGGTCCGGGGGACAGGGGGATGAACTATGGCTACACCTTC.

Only one count was recorded for this clone. The gene calls are TRBV28 and TRBJ1-5; perhaps TRBD1 as D (5 bases). Trimming pared 5 bases from V and 6 bases from J, leaving 11 bases between. This CDR3 contains 13 residues. Germline V lookup: CDR1 MDHEN, CDR2 SYDVKM. DNA of the CDR3: TGTGCCAGCAGTATGCACACAGGTCAGCCCCAGCATTTT. Protein product: CASSMHTGQPQHF.

This rearrangement joins TRBV5-1 to TRBJ1-5, with no clear D. V was trimmed by 0 bases and J by 5 bases, leaving 6 bases between them. The CDR3 spans 13 residues. Germline CDR1 is SGHRS and CDR2 is YFSETQ. The CDR3, as DNA: TGCGCCAGCAGCTTGGACAGCTATCAGCCCCAGCATTTT. Protein sequence: CASSLDSYQPQHF.

J is TRBJ1-2 and V is TRBV28; D ambiguous. CDR3 length: 13 amino acids. Germline V gene data show CDR1 as MDHEN and CDR2 as SYDVKM. The ends were cut back, 3 bases at V and 6 bases at J, with 11 bases in the middle. The CDR3 nucleotides are TGTGCCAGCAGTTTGACACAAACAGATGGCTACACCTTC. It encodes CASSLTQTDGYTF.

The chain links TRBV2 to TRBJ1-2, with D maybe TRBD1 (6 bases). This CDR3 is 12 amino acids long. The V and J ends lost 9 bases and 1 base respectively, with 9 bases between them. Germline lookup yields CDR1 SNHLY and CDR2 FYNNEI. CDR3 in amino acids: CARQGDNYGYTF. The CDR3 nucleotides are TGTGCCAGACAGGGCGATAACTATGGCTACACCTTC.

The genes are TRBV5-1 and TRBJ1-6, with 8 bases aligning to TRBD1. CDR3 length: 17 residues. V shed 1 base, J shed 7 bases, and the junction held 10 bases outside the gene matches. CDR1 and CDR2 from the germline V gene are SGHRS and YFSETQ. This CDR3 is CASSLSYFGTGNSPLHF. CDR3 nucleotides: TGCGCCAGCAGCTTGTCTTACTTTGGGACAGGAAATTCACCCCTCCACTTT. The complete variable domain, with remaining parts taken from reference TRBV5-1 and TRBJ1-6, reads KAGVTQTPRYLIKTRGQQVTLSCSPISGHRSVSWYQQTPGQGLQFLFEYFSETQRNKGNFPGRFSGRQFSNSRSEMNVSTLELGDSALYLCASSLSYFGTGNSPLHFGNGTRLTVT.

The chain combines TRBV5-4 with TRBJ1-3, with 9 nucleotides matching TRBD1. CDR3 length equals 15 residues. Germline V gene sequence: CDR1 SGHNT, CDR2 YYREEE (reference sequence). Losses at the gene ends were 2 bases for V and 4 bases for J; bases not matched to a gene: 4. The CDR3 here is CASSFGQGKGNTIYF. The CDR3 region has the DNA TGTGCCAGCAGCTTTGGACAGGGGAAAGGAAACACCATATATTTT.

V usage is TRBV14 and J usage is TRBJ2-2, with D tentatively TRBD1 (6 bases). V was trimmed by 6 bases and J by 4 bases, leaving 12 bases between them. Germline V gene lookup returns CDR1 SGHDN and CDR2 FVKESK. The CDR3 is 14 residues long. DNA for the CDR3: TGTGCCAGCAGGTCAGGGGCAACCACCGGGGAGCTGTTTTTT. It translates to CASRSGATTGELFF.